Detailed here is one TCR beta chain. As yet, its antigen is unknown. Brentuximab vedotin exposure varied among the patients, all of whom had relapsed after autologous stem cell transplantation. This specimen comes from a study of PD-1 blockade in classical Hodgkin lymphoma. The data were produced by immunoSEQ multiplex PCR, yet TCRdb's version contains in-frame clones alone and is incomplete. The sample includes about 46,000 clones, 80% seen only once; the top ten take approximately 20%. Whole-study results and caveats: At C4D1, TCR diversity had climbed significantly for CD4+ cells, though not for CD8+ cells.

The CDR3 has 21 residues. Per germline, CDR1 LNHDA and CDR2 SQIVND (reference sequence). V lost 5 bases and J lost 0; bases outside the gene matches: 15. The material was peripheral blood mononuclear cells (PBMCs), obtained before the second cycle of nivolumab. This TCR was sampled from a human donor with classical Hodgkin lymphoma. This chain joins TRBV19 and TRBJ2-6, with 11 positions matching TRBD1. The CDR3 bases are TGTGCCAGTAGTGATGCCTACGCGAGGACAGGGGGCAGCTCTGGGGCCAACGTCCTGACTTTC. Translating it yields CASSDAYARTGGSSGANVLTF.